The rows below give T cell receptor beta chains drawn from one sample of a study of blood T cell repertoires in COVID-19. TCRdb's table, derived via immunoSEQ multiplex PCR, lists solely in-frame clones and lacks some. The sample yields about 120,000 clones, 75% to 90% seen once. Input material: peripheral blood. These receptors were obtained from a man between 25 and 39 years old with acute or convalescent COVID-19. The CDR3 runs from the conserved cysteine through the conserved F or W. Fields, in order: V gene, clone size, D gene, J gene, CDR3 protein, CDR3 DNA. The D gene is left open where the match is weak. Only some rows state a clone size, as once, few, many or a class for expanded clones.

TRBV2	NA	TRBD1	TRBJ2-1	CASNRQGSSYNEQFF	TGTGCCAGCAATAGACAGGGATCGTCCTACAATGAGCAGTTCTTC
TRBV10-1	NA	NA	TRBJ1-1	CASSAMGGQGRTEAFF	TGCGCCAGCAGTGCCATGGGAGGTCAGGGAAGGACTGAAGCTTTCTTT
TRBV29-1	NA	TRBD2	TRBJ2-3	CSVEFEQSGRGSTQYF	TGCAGCGTTGAATTTGAGCAGAGCGGGAGGGGAAGTACGCAGTATTTT
TRBV10-2	NA	NA	TRBJ1-1	CASSAQRNTEAFF	TGCGCCAGCAGCGCACAGAGGAACACTGAAGCTTTCTTT
TRBV5-4	NA	NA	TRBJ1-2	CASSQDSYGYTF	TGTGCCAGCAGCCAGGACAGCTATGGCTACACCTTC
TRBV18	NA	TRBD2	TRBJ2-2	CASSPLAGVPTGELFF	TGTGCCAGCTCACCACTAGCGGGGGTCCCCACCGGGGAGCTGTTTTTT
TRBV6-2/TRBV6-3	NA	NA	TRBJ2-5	CASTYGGFQETQYF	TGTGCCAGCACTTACGGGGGCTTCCAAGAGACCCAGTACTTC
TRBV7-2	few	NA	TRBJ1-4	CASSLTKAGELFF	TGTGCCAGCAGCTTGACTAAGGCAGGGGAACTGTTTTTT
TRBV7-8	NA	NA	TRBJ1-2	CASSLSLGEFGGYTF	TGTGCCAGCAGCTTATCTTTAGGGGAATTCGGGGGCTACACCTTC
TRBV7-8	NA	NA	TRBJ2-3	CATLRGVSTDTQYF	TGTGCCACCCTCCGAGGTGTCAGCACAGATACGCAGTATTTT
TRBV7-2	few	TRBD1	TRBJ1-4	CASSLAQGAFEKLFF	TGTGCCAGCAGCTTAGCGCAGGGGGCGTTCGAAAAACTGTTTTTT
TRBV6-4	few	TRBD1	TRBJ2-2	CATSDRATGELFF	TGTGCCACCTCGGACAGGGCCACCGGGGAGCTGTTTTTT
TRBV27	NA	NA	TRBJ1-1	CASSLSGVGNTEAFF	TGTGCCAGCAGTTTGTCCGGGGTAGGGAACACTGAAGCTTTCTTT
TRBV7-2	NA	TRBD2	TRBJ2-5	CASSLMVAGGSETQYF	TGTGCCAGCAGCCTTATGGTAGCGGGGGGTTCGGAGACCCAGTACTTC